One sample yielded the 10 T cell receptor beta chains listed below, sequenced in a study of blood T cells in healthy people across ages. Primers used in a second PCR of about 6 to 11 cycles were a sample-barcoded 5' primer and a J-beta primer mix. TCRdb reprocessed the 5' RACE reads via MiXCR and lists one record per CDR3 protein. The data contain about 680,000 distinct CDR3 sequences, roughly 49% of them singletons. The sequencing input was blood. Receptors were obtained from a woman aged 55-69 years in good health.

The gene calls are TRBV28 and TRBJ1-5; D not certain. The V gene's germline CDR1 is MDHEN and CDR2 SYDVKM. The V gene lost 11 bases and the J gene lost 6 bases, with 8 bases spanning the gap. The length of the CDR3 is 10 residues. This chain's CDR3 is CAAAGQPQHF. CDR3 DNA: TGTGCCGCCGCCGGTCAGCCCCAGCATTTT.

In this sample, this clonotype turned up once. V gene TRBV20-1 combines with J gene TRBJ2-5; 7 nucleotides match TRBD1. The CDR3 extends over 13 amino acids. From germline, CDR1 is DFQATT and CDR2 SNEGSKA (reference sequence). The CDR3 here is CAGGRGLRETQYF. As DNA, the CDR3 is TGCGCTGGAGGCAGGGGGTTACGGGAGACCCAGTACTTC.

There are a few counts of this clonotype. The V gene is TRBV7-2, the J gene TRBJ1-5, with 7 bases matching TRBD1. The CDR3 spans 14 residues. Germline CDR1 reads SGHTA; CDR2 reads FQGNSA. Trimming at V came to 7 bases and at J to 6 bases, leaving 9 bases not matched to a gene. CDR3 nucleotide sequence: TGTGCCAGCACCCTCGACAGGGCTAGTCAGCCCCAGCATTTT. This codes for CASTLDRASQPQHF.

This clonotype was seen a few times. The chain links TRBV28 to TRBJ1-2, with unresolved D. Trimming shortened V by 6 bases and J by 3 bases, and 8 bases separated the two germline ends. CDR3 length: 12 residues. Germline assignment: CDR1 MDHEN and CDR2 SYDVKM. The CDR3: CASSQDYYGYTF. For the CDR3, the DNA is TGTGCCAGCAGCCAGGACTACTATGGCTACACCTTC.

The chain carries TRBV20-1 and TRBJ2-1; 10 bases are shared with TRBD2. Germline V gene sequence: CDR1 DFQATT, CDR2 SNEGSKA (reference sequence). This CDR3 has 13 amino acids. The junction had 5 bases not matched to a gene; V was cut back by 4 bases and J by 8 bases. CDR3 protein: CSATSGSNYEQFF. The CDR3 nucleotides read TGCAGTGCTACTAGCGGGAGTAACTATGAGCAGTTCTTC.

The chain has TRBV10-3 and TRBJ1-4; D perhaps matches TRBD1 (5 bases). The CDR3 totals 14 residues. The V gene lost 4 bases and the J gene lost 6 bases, with 12 bases spanning the gap. CDR1 and CDR2 from the germline V gene are ENHRY and SYGVKD. The CDR3 region has the DNA TGTGCCATCAGTGCACAGGAGGGCTATGAAAAACTGTTTTTT. This sequence encodes CAISAQEGYEKLFF.

This clonotype was seen more than once but under ten times. V is TRBV7-7 and J is TRBJ2-1, with a weak D call TRBD2 (5 bases). The germline V and J ends were trimmed by 6 bases and 7 bases, with 22 bases remaining between them. Germline V gene data show CDR1 as SSHAT and CDR2 as FNYEAQ (reference sequence). This CDR3 is 16 amino acids long. The DNA for the CDR3 is TGTGCCAGCAGTCCCTCCCTAGTACCGCCGGGGAATGAGCAGTTCTTC. This gives the protein CASSPSLVPPGNEQFF.

This clonotype was seen a few times. The V and J genes are TRBV5-1 and TRBJ2-3; D unresolved. Deletions cut 0 bases from V and 5 bases from J, with 7 bases between. CDR1 and CDR2 from the germline V gene are SGHRS and YFSETQ. The CDR3 extends over 13 amino acids. The CDR3 DNA follows: TGCGCCAGCAGCTTGGAGGGTGGAGATACGCAGTATTTT. Amino acid sequence: CASSLEGGDTQYF.

The chain has TRBV24-1 and TRBJ2-1; D may be TRBD2 (5 bases). The closer fit of TRBJ2-7 to the DNA end suggests the J call may be wrong. Germline lookup yields CDR1 KGHDR and CDR2 SFDVKD. The CDR3 has 14 residues. The CDR3 protein is CATSEPLAYNEQYF. CDR3 sequence (DNA): TGTGCCACCAGTGAACCTCTAGCTTACAATGAGCAGTACTTC.

The V gene is TRBV7-2, the J gene TRBJ2-1, with D uncertain. This CDR3 contains 16 residues. Germline CDR1 reads SGHTA; CDR2 reads FQGNSA. V gave up 4 bases and J gave up 8 bases, with 21 bases separating them. CDR3 sequence (DNA): TGTGCCAGCAGCTCGAACTACCGGGCCAGGAAGGATGAGCAGTTCTTC. This codes for CASSSNYRARKDEQFF.